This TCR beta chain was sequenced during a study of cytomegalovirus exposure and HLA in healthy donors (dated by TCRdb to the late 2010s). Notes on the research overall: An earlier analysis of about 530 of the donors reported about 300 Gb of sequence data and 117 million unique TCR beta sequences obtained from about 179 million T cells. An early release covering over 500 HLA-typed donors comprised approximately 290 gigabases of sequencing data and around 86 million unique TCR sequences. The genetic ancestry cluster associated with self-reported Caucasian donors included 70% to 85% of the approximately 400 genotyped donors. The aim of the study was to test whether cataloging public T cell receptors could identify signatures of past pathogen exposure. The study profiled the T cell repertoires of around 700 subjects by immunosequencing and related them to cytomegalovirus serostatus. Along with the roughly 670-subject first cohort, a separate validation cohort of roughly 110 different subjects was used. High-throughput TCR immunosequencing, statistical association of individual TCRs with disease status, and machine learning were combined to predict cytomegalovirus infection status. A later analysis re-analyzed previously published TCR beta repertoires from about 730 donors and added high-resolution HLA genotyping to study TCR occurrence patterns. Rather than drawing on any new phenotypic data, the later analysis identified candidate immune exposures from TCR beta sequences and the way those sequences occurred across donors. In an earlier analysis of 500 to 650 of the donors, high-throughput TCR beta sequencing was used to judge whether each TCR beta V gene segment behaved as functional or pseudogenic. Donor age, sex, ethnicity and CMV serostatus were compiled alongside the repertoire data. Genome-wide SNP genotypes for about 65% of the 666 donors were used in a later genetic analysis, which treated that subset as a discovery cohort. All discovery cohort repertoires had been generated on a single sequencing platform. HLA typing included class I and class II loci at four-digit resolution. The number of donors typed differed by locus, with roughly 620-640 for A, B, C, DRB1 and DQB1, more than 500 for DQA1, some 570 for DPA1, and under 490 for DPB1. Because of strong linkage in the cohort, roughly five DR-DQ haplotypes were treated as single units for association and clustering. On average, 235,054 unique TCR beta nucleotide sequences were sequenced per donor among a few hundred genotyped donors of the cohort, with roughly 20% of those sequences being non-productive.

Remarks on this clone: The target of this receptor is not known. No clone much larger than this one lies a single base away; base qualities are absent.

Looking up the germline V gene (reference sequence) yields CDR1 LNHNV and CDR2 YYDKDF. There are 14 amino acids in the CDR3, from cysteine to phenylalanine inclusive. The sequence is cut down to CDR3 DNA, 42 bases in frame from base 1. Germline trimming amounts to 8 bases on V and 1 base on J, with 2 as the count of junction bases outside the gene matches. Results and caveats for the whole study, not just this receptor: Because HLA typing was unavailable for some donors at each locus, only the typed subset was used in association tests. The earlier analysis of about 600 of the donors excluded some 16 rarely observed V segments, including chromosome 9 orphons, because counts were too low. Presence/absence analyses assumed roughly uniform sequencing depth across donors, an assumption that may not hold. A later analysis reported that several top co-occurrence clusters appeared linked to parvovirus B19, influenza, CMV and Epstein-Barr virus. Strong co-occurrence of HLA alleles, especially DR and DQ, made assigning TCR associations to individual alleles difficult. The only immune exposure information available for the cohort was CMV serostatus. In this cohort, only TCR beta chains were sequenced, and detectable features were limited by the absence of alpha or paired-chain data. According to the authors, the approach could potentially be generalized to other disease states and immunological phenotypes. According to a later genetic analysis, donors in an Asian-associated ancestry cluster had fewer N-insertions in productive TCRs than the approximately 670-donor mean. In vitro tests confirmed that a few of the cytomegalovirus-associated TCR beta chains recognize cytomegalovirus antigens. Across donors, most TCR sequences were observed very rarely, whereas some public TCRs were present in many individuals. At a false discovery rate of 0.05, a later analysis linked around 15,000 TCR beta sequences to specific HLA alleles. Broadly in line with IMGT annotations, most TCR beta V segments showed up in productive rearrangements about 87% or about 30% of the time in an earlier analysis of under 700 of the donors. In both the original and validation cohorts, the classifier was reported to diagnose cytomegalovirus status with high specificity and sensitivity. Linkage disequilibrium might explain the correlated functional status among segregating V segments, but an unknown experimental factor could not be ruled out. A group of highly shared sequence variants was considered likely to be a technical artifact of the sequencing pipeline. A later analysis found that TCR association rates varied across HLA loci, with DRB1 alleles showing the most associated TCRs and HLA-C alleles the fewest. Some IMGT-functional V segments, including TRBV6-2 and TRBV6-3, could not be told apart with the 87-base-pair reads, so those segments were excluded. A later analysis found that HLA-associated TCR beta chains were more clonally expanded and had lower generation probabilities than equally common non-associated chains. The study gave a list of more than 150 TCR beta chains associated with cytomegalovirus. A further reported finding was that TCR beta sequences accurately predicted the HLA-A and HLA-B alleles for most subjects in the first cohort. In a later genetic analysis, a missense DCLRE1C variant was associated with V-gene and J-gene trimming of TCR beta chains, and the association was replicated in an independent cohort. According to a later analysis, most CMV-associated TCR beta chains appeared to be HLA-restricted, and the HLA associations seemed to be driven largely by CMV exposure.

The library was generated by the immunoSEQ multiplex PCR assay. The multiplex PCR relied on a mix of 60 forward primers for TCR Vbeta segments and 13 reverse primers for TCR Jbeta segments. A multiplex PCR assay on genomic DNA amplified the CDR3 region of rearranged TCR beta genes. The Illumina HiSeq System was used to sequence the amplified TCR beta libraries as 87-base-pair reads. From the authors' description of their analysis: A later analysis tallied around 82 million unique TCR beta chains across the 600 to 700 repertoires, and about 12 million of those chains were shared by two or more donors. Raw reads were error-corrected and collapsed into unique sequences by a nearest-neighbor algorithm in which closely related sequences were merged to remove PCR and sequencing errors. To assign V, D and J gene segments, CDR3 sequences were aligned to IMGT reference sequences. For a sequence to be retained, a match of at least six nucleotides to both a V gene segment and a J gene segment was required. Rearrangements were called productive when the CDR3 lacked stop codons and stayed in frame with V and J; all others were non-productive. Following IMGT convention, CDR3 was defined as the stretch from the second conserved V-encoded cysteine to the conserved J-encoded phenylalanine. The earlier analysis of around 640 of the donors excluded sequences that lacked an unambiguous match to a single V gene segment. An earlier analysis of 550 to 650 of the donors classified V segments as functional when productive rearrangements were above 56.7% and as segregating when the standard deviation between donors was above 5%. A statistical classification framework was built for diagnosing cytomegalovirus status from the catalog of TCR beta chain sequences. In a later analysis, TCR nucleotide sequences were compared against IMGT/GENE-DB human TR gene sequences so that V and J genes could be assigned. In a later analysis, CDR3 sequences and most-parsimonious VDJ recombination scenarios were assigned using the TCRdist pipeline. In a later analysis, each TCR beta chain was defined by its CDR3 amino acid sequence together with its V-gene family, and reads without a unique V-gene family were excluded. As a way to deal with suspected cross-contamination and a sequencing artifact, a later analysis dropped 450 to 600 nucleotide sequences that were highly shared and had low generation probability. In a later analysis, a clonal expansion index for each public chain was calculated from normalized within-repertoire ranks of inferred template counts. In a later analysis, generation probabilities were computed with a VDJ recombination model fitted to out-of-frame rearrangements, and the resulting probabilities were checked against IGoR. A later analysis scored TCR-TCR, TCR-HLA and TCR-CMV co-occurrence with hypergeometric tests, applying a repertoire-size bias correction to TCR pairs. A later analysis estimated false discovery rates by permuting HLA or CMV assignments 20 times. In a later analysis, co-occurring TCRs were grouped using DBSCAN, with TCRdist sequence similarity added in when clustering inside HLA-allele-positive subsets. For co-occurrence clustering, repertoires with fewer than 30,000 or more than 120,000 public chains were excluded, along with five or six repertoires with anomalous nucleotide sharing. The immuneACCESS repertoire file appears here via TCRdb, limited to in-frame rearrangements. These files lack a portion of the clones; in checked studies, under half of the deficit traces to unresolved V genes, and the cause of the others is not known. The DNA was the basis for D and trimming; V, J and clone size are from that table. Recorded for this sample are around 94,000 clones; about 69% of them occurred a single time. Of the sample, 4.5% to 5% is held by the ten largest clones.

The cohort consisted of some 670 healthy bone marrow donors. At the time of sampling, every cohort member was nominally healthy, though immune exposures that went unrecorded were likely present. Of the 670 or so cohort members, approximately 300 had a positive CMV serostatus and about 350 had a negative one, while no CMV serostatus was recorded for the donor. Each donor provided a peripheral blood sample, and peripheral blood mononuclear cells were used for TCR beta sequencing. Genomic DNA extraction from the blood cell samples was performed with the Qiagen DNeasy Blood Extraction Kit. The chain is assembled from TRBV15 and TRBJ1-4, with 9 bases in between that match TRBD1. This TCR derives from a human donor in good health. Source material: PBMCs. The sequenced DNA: TGTGCCACCCACAGGGGGCTAACTAATGAAAAACTGTTTTTT. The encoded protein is CATHRGLTNEKLFF. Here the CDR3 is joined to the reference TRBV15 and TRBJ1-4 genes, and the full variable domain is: DAMVIQNPRYQVTQFGKPVTLSCSQTLNHNVMYWYQQKSSQAPKLLFHYYDKDFNNEADTPDNFQSRRPNTSFCFLDIRSPGLGDTAMYLCATHRGLTNEKLFFGSGTQLSVL.